Sequencing of this T cell receptor beta chain was carried out in a study of blood T cell repertoires in COVID-19. Here immunoSEQ multiplex PCR was the method, and the copy in TCRdb shows in-frame clones only, minus some. The table lists approximately 180,000 clones, 88% of them singletons. The CDR3 is made up of 13 amino acids. Germline V lookup: CDR1 GTSNPN, CDR2 SVGIG (reference sequence). Trimming removed 7 bases at V and 2 bases at J, with 15 bases between. The TCR comes from a human donor in a cohort sampled during active COVID-19. The sample consisted of peripheral blood. V and J are TRBV30 and TRBJ2-7, with D tentatively TRBD1 (6 bases). In DNA form, the CDR3 reads TGTGCCTATGGGACATTATCTACCTACGAGCAGTACTTC. Encoded protein: CAYGTLSTYEQYF.